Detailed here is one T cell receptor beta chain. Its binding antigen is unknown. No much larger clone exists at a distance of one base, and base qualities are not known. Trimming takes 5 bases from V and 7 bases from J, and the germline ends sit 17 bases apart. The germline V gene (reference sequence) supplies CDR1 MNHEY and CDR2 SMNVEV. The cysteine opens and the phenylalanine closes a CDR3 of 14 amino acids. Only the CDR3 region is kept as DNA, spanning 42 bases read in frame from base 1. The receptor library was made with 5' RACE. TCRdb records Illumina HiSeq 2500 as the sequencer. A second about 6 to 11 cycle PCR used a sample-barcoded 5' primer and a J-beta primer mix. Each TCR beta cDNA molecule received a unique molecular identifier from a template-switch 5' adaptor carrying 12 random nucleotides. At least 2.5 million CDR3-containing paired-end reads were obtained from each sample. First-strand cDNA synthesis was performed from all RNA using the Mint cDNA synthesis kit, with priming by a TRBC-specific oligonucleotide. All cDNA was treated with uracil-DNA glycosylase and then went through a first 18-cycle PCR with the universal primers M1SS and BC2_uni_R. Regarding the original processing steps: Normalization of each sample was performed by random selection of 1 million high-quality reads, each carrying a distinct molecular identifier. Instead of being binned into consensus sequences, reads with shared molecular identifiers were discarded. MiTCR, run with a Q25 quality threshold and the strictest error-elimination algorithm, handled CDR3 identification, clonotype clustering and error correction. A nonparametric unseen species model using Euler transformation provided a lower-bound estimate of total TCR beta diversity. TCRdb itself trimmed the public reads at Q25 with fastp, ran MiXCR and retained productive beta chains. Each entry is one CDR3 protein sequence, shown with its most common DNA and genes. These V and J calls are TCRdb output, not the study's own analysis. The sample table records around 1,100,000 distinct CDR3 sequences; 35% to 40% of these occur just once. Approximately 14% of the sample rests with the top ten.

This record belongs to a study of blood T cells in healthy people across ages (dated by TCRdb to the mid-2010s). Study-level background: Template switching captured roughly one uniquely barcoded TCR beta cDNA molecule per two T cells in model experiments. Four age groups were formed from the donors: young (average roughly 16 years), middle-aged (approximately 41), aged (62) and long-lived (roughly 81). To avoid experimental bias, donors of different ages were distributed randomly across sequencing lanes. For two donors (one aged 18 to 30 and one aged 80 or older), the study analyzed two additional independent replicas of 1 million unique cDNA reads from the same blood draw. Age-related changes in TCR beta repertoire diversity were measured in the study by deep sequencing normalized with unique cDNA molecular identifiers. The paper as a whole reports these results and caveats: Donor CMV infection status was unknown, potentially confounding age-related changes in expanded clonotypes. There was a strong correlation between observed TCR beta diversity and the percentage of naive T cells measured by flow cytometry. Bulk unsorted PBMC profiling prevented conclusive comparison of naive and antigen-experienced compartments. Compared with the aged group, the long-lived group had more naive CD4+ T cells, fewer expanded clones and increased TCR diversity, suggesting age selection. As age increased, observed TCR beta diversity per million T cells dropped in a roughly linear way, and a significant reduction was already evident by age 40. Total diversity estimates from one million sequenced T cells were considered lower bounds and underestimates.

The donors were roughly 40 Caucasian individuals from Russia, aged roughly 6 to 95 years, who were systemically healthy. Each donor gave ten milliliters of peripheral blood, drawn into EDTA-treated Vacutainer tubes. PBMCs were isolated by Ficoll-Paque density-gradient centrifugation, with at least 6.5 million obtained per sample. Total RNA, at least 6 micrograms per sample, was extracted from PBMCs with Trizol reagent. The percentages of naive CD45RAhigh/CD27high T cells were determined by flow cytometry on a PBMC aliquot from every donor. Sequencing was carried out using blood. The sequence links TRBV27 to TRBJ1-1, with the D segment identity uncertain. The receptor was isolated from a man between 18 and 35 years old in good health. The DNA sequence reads TGTGCCAGCAGTCTCAATGTGGTCGGAGGTGAAGCTTTCTTT. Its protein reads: CASSLNVVGGEAFF.